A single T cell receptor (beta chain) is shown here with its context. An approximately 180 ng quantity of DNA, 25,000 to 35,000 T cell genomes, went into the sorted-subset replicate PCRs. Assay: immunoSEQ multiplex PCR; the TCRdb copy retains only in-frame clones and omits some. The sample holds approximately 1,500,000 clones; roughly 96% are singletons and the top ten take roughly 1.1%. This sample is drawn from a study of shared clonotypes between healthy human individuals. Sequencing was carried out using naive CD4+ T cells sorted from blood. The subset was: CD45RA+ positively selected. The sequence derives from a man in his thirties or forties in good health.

The CDR3: CSVAGRGHYNEQFF. The CDR3 coding sequence is TGCAGCGTTGCTGGGCGGGGCCACTACAATGAGCAGTTCTTC. The chain has TRBV29-1 and TRBJ2-1; a possible D gene is TRBD2 (6 bases). CDR1 is SQVTM and CDR2 is ANQGSEA in the germline V gene. The CDR3 runs to 14 residues. V gave up 4 bases and J gave up 3 bases, with 13 bases separating them.